Following are 21 T cell receptor beta chains from one sample sequenced in a study of identical twins. TCRdb independently ran MiXCR on the 5' RACE reads; one entry per CDR3 protein. The sample holds hundreds of thousands of distinct CDR3 sequences, approximately 7% seen once. Another study also made use of these data, one on yellow fever vaccine responses in identical twins.

Sequenced material: memory (CD45RO+) T cells sorted from blood. The receptors derive from a woman aged 18-29 years in good health.

This clonotype was picked up many times. The rearrangement links TRBV29-1 to TRBJ1-2, with D unclear. V was shortened by 5 bases and J by 0 bases, with 7 bases between the two germline ends. The germline gives CDR1 SQVTM, CDR2 ANQGSEA. CDR3 length: 12 amino acids. CDR3 loop: CSVWEANYGYTF. CDR3 DNA: TGCAGCGTTTGGGAGGCTAACTATGGCTACACCTTC. Using reference TRBV29-1 and TRBJ1-2 for the parts outside the CDR3, the full variable domain is SAVISQKPSRDICQRGTSLTIQCQVDSQVTMMFWYRQQPGQSLTLIATANQGSEATYESGFVIDKFPISRPNLTFSTLTVSNMSPEDSSIYLCSVWEANYGYTFGSGTRLTVV.

The chain joins TRBV18 to TRBJ2-2, with 7 positions matching TRBD2. The germline gives CDR1 KGHSH, CDR2 LQKENI. The CDR3 runs 16 residues. V was clipped by 1 base and J by 2 bases; unmatched bases: 4. The CDR3 region is CASSPRRGRNTGELFF. The CDR3 DNA follows: TGTGCCAGCTCACCACGACGCGGGAGAAACACCGGGGAGCTGTTTTTT.

This clonotype was recorded many times. The chain employs TRBV7-9 and TRBJ1-2, with TRBD1 identical over 8 bases. This CDR3 spans 15 amino acids. The germline V gene encodes CDR1 SEHNR and CDR2 FQNEAQ (reference sequence). Trimming removed 5 bases from V and 2 bases from J; junction bases left unmatched: 7. CDR3 bases: TGTGCCAGCAGCGATACGGACAGGGCCAACTATGGCTACACCTTC. It is translated as CASSDTDRANYGYTF. The full variable domain, in which reference TRBV7-9 and TRBJ1-2 provide the parts outside the CDR3, is DTGVSQNPRHKITKRGQNVTFRCDPISEHNRLYWYRQTLGQGPEFLTYFQNEAQLEKSRLLSDRFSAERPKGSFSTLEIQRTEQGDSAMYLCASSDTDRANYGYTFGSGTRLTVV.

This clonotype was observed at least ten times. The chain uses TRBV5-1 and TRBJ2-7, with TRBD1 as a possible D gene (6 bases). This CDR3 is 15 amino acids long. V was trimmed by 2 bases and J by 3 bases, leaving 15 bases between them. Per the germline V gene, CDR1 is SGHRS and CDR2 is YFSETQ. The CDR3, as DNA: TGCGCCAGCAGCTTAACAGGGAAAGATAACTACGAGCAGTACTTC. This translates into CASSLTGKDNYEQYF.

The chain couples TRBV11-2 to TRBJ2-2; 10 bases agree with TRBD2. CDR3 length: 18 amino acids. Trimming at V came to 4 bases and at J to 3 bases, leaving 11 bases not matched to a gene. Germline V gene lookup returns CDR1 SGHAT and CDR2 FQNNGV. The CDR3 coding sequence is TGTGCCAGCAGCTCGGGTGGGGGTCTAGCGGGAGACACCGGGGAGCTGTTTTTT. Its translation is CASSSGGGLAGDTGELFF. The whole variable domain, filled in from reference TRBV11-2 and TRBJ2-2, reads EAGVAQSPRYKIIEKRQSVAFWCNPISGHATLYWYQQILGQGPKLLIQFQNNGVVDDSQLPKDRFSAERLKGVDSTLKIQPAKLEDSAVYLCASSSGGGLAGDTGELFFGEGSRLTVL.

This clonotype was recorded at least ten times. The CDR3 DNA reads TGCAGTGCTGGACCGACAGGGGTCTCCTATGGCTACACCTTC. It codes for CSAGPTGVSYGYTF. This chain joins TRBV20-1 and TRBJ1-2, with 8 positions matching TRBD1. This CDR3 is built from 14 residues. Germline values: CDR1 DFQATT, CDR2 SNEGSKA (reference sequence). Losses at the gene ends were 5 bases for V and 4 bases for J; bases not matched to a gene: 9.

In its sample, this clonotype was seen many times. The chain carries TRBV20-1 and TRBJ1-1; possible D gene TRBD1, 5 bases. The V end was cut by 3 bases, the J end by 8 bases, with 13 bases between. The CDR3 spans 12 residues. Germline loops: CDR1 DFQATT, CDR2 SNEGSKA (reference sequence). The CDR3 loop is CSASGGSVEAFF. CDR3 bases: TGCAGTGCTAGTGGGGGGAGTGTAGAAGCTTTCTTT.

This clonotype has ten or more counts. The chain employs TRBV25-1 and TRBJ1-2, with D perhaps matching TRBD1 (6 bases). This CDR3 is built from 11 residues. V gave up 7 bases and J gave up 7 bases, with 10 bases separating them. Per the germline V gene, CDR1 is MGHDK and CDR2 is SYGVNS. CDR3 amino acids: CASNTGFGYTF. The CDR3 nucleotides read TGTGCCAGCAACACAGGGTTTGGCTACACCTTC.

The table lists this clonotype with a few counts. Here the CDR3 reads CSARDSVNTEAFF. The CDR3 bases are TGCAGTGCAAGGGACAGCGTGAACACTGAAGCTTTCTTT. V usage is TRBV20-1 and J usage is TRBJ1-1, with 7 positions matching TRBD1. The germline CDR1 and CDR2 sequences are DFQATT and SNEGSKA (reference sequence). The V gene end was trimmed by 6 bases and the J gene end by 0 bases; junction bases not matched to a gene: 4. The CDR3 extends over 13 amino acids.

The CDR3 DNA sequence: TGTGCCAGTAGTATCGATTCATCTAGCGGGAGAAACACCGGGGAGCTGTTTTTT. Translated: CASSIDSSSGRNTGELFF. The chain employs TRBV19 and TRBJ2-2, with 10 nucleotides matching TRBD2. Germline V lookup: CDR1 LNHDA, CDR2 SQIVND (reference sequence). CDR3 size: 18 residues. V shed 3 bases, J shed 2 bases, and the junction held 9 bases outside the gene matches.

V and J are TRBV5-1 and TRBJ2-3, with 7 bases that match TRBD1. The CDR3 consists of 16 residues. V gave up 0 bases and J gave up 4 bases; unmatched junction bases: 8. Germline V gene sequence: CDR1 SGHRS, CDR2 YFSETQ. CDR3 residues: CASSLVPSTGADTQYF. CDR3 coding DNA: TGCGCCAGCAGCTTGGTACCGTCCACAGGGGCAGATACGCAGTATTTT. The full variable domain, in which reference TRBV5-1 and TRBJ2-3 provide the parts outside the CDR3, is KAGVTQTPRYLIKTRGQQVTLSCSPISGHRSVSWYQQTPGQGLQFLFEYFSETQRNKGNFPGRFSGRQFSNSRSEMNVSTLELGDSALYLCASSLVPSTGADTQYFGPGTRLTVL.

This clonotype was detected only a few times. The chain employs TRBV18 and TRBJ2-2, with D possibly TRBD2 on 6 matching bases. Per the germline V gene, CDR1 is KGHSH and CDR2 is LQKENI. V gave up 8 bases and J gave up 0 bases, with 10 bases separating them. The CDR3 covers 14 residues. This chain's CDR3 is CASPGLSNTGELFF. The DNA of the CDR3 is TGTGCCAGCCCCGGACTATCGAACACCGGGGAGCTGTTTTTT.

The rearrangement links TRBV5-1 to TRBJ2-5; perhaps TRBD2 as D (5 bases). Germline CDR1 and CDR2: SGHRS and YFSETQ. The CDR3 consists of 15 residues. Trimming left V 6 bases short and J 7 bases short, with 22 bases between. The CDR3 DNA follows: TGCGCCAGCAAGTCCAAATGGGCTGAGGGATCGACCCAGTACTTC. It specifies CASKSKWAEGSTQYF.

This chain joins TRBV28 and TRBJ2-7; no clear D gene. V lost 2 bases to trimming and J lost 1 base, with 9 bases between them. There are 14 residues in the CDR3. Germline V gene lookup returns CDR1 MDHEN and CDR2 SYDVKM. DNA for the CDR3: TGTGCCAGCAGTTTACTTCACAAGTCCTACGAGCAGTACGTC. Its protein is CASSLLHKSYEQYV.

V gene TRBV7-6 combines with J gene TRBJ1-4; D possibly corresponds to TRBD1 (5 bases). Trimming cost V 1 base and J 8 bases, with 17 bases left between them. Germline V gene data show CDR1 as SGHVS and CDR2 as FNYEAQ. The CDR3 covers 16 residues. The CDR3 DNA reads as TGTGCCAGCAGCTTAGACCCCCCATCACCAGGGGAAAAACTGTTTTTT. Protein product: CASSLDPPSPGEKLFF. The full variable domain, in which reference TRBV7-6 and TRBJ1-4 provide the parts outside the CDR3, is GAGVSQSPRYKVTKRGQDVALRCDPISGHVSLYWYRQALGQGPEFLTYFNYEAQQDKSGLPNDRFSAERPEGSISTLTIQRTEQRDSAMYRCASSLDPPSPGEKLFFGSGTQLSVL.

This clonotype was counted ten times or more. The V and J genes are TRBV5-6 and TRBJ1-3; weak D call: TRBD1 (5 bases). Germline CDR1 is SGHDT and CDR2 is YYEEEE. This CDR3 has 16 amino acids. Between the trimmed V and J ends, which lost 3 bases and 4 bases, there was a span of 17 bases. The CDR3 DNA follows: TGTGCCAGCAGCTCAGCCGGGACCCCGGTGGGAAACACCATATATTTT. This sequence encodes CASSSAGTPVGNTIYF.

This clonotype was observed a handful of times. V and J are TRBV7-2 and TRBJ2-2; 8 bases are a match to TRBD1. Germline values: CDR1 SGHTA, CDR2 FQGNSA. V lost 2 bases to trimming and J lost 4 bases; unmatched junction nucleotides: 27. The CDR3 loop spans 23 amino acids. This CDR3 reads CASSLSPPPLGDRGGLGTGELFF. In nucleotides, the CDR3 is TGTGCCAGCAGCTTATCGCCCCCCCCATTGGGAGACAGGGGAGGTTTGGGCACCGGGGAGCTGTTTTTT.

This clonotype was observed a few times. The chain employs TRBV2 and TRBJ2-7, with D unclear. V was trimmed by 7 bases and J by 6 bases, leaving 16 bases between them. The CDR3 extends over 13 amino acids. Germline V CDR1 and CDR2: SNHLY, FYNNEI. CDR3 DNA sequence: TGTGCCAGCAAAGGGCCTGGAAGATCCGAGCAGTACTTC. As protein: CASKGPGRSEQYF.

Note on this clonotype: A clone one base away is much larger, so this may be a read error. This chain uses TRBV12-3 or TRBV12-4 with TRBJ2-1, with 7 bases identical to TRBD1. The CDR3 contains 16 residues. V was clipped by 8 bases and J by 2 bases; unmatched bases: 12. Here the CDR3 reads CASSGEGTATYNEQFF. For the CDR3, the DNA is TGTGCCAGCTCCGGCGAAGGGACAGCCACCTACAATGAGCAGTTCTTC.

This clonotype has a count of ten or more. The chain carries TRBV24-1 and TRBJ2-7; 11 nucleotides match TRBD2. This CDR3 is built from 15 residues. CDR1 KGHDR and CDR2 SFDVKD come from the germline V gene. Trimming cost V 5 bases and J 3 bases; bases outside gene matches: 5. The CDR3 nucleotides are TGTGCCACCAGTGCCCTAGGGACTAGCGGCTACGAGCAGTACTTC. The encoded protein is CATSALGTSGYEQYF.

This clonotype turned up a few times. The CDR3 loop reads CASSWGWLADNEQFF. CDR3 nucleotide sequence: TGTGCCAGCAGCTGGGGGTGGCTAGCGGACAATGAGCAGTTCTTC. This chain links TRBV5-5 with TRBJ2-1, with 7 bases aligning to TRBD2. The V gene's germline CDR1 is SGHKS and CDR2 YYEKEE (reference sequence). V gave up 3 bases and J gave up 5 bases; unmatched junction bases: 8. The CDR3 runs to 15 residues.